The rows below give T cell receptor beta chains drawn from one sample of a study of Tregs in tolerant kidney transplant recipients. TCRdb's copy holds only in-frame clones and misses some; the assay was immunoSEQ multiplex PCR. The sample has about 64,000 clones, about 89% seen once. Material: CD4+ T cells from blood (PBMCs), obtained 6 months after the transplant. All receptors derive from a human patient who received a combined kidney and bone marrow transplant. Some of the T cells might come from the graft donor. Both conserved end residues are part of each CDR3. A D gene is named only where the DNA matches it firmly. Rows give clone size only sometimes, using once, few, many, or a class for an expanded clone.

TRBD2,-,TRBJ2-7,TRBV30,CAWSVGTSGSRGYEQYF,TGTGCCTGGAGTGTAGGGACTAGCGGGAGTCGAGGATACGAGCAGTACTTC
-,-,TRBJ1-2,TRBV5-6,CASSLVVLRGQGGYTF,TGTGCCAGCAGCTTGGTGGTACTCCGGGGTCAAGGTGGCTACACCTTC
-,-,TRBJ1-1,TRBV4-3,CASSQARANTEAFF,TGCGCCAGCAGCCAAGCGAGGGCAAACACTGAAGCTTTCTTT
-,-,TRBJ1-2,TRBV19,CASSIVSESYGYTF,TGTGCCAGTAGTATAGTTTCGGAGAGCTATGGCTACACCTTC
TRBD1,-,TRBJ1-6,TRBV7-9,CASSLFRQGNSPLHF,TGTGCCAGCAGCTTATTTCGACAGGGGAATTCACCCCTCCACTTT
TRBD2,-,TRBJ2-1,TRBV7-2,CASSLALAGDNEQFF,TGTGCCAGCAGCTTAGCGCTAGCGGGAGATAATGAGCAGTTCTTC
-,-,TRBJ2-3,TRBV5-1,CASSWGRAAADTQYF,TGCGCCAGCAGCTGGGGTCGAGCGGCAGCAGATACGCAGTATTTT
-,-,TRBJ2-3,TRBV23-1,CASSQSAGGTDTQYF,TGCGCCAGCAGTCAATCGGCAGGGGGCACAGATACGCAGTATTTT
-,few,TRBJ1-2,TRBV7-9,CASSLDQGPGGYTF,TGTGCCAGCAGCTTAGATCAGGGGCCGGGAGGCTACACCTTC
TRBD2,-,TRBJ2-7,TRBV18,CASSPSGGFYEQYF,TGTGCCAGCTCACCATCCGGGGGGTTCTACGAGCAGTACTTC